This entry is about one T cell receptor beta chain. What this receptor recognizes is not known. One end of the junction is discordant with germline, which a read error may explain. The data stem from a study of blood T cells in healthy people across ages (dated by TCRdb to between 2015 and 2016). Broadly, across the study: In model experiments, template switching captured roughly one uniquely barcoded TCR beta cDNA molecule for every two T cells. Four age groups were formed from the donors: young (average roughly 16 years), middle-aged (approximately 39), aged (around 62) and long-lived (82). The study measured age-related changes in TCR beta repertoire diversity using deep sequencing normalized with unique cDNA molecular identifiers. The study analyzed two additional independent replicas of 1 million unique cDNA reads from the same blood draw for two donors, one aged 18 to 30 and one aged 80 or older. To avoid experimental bias, donors of different ages were distributed randomly across sequencing lanes. General conclusions and limits of the study: Observed TCR beta diversity per million T cells fell roughly linearly with age, and a significant reduction was already apparent by age about 43. Compared with the aged group, more naive CD4+ T cells, fewer expanded clones and increased TCR diversity were shown by the long-lived group, suggesting age selection. The percentage of naive T cells measured by flow cytometry correlated strongly with observed TCR beta diversity. Estimates of total diversity from one million sequenced T cells were regarded as lower bounds and underestimates. Since profiling was done on bulk unsorted PBMCs, naive and antigen-experienced compartments could not be conclusively compared. Because the CMV infection status of the donors was unknown, age-related changes in expanded clonotypes may potentially have been confounded.

The germline V gene (reference sequence) provides CDR1 LNHNV and CDR2 YYDKDF. The CDR3 sequence holds 16 residues, the cysteine and phenylalanine included. Only the CDR3 DNA is retained, 48 bases long and in frame from the first base. The roughly 38 donors, aged about 6 to 95 years, were systemically healthy Caucasian individuals from Russia. Each donor gave about 9.2 milliliters of peripheral blood, drawn into EDTA-treated Vacutainer tubes. PBMCs were isolated by Ficoll-Paque density-gradient centrifugation, with at least 7 million obtained per sample. Trizol reagent was used to extract total RNA from PBMCs, with at least 5.5 micrograms per sample. Naive CD45RAhigh/CD27high T cell percentages were measured by flow cytometry on a PBMC aliquot from every donor. Library creation used 5' RACE. Sequencer: Illumina HiSeq 2500. A second 7 to 11 cycle PCR used a sample-barcoded 5' primer and a J-beta primer mix. A unique molecular identifier was introduced onto each TCR beta cDNA molecule by a template-switch 5' adaptor carrying 12 random nucleotides. Each sample yielded at least 2.5 million CDR3-containing paired-end reads. First-strand cDNA synthesis was performed from all RNA using the Mint cDNA synthesis kit, with priming by a TRBC-specific oligonucleotide. Following uracil-DNA glycosylase treatment, all cDNA underwent a first 18-cycle PCR with the universal primers M1SS and BC2_uni_R. The paper's data handling went like this. Each sample was normalized by randomly selecting 1 million high-quality reads, each carrying a distinct molecular identifier. Instead of being binned into consensus sequences, reads with shared molecular identifiers were discarded. CDR3 identification, clonotype clustering and error correction used MiTCR with a Q25 quality threshold and the strictest error-elimination algorithm. A nonparametric unseen species model with Euler transformation was used to estimate a lower bound on total TCR beta diversity. TCRdb trimmed public reads at Q25 via fastp, called clones via MiXCR and kept in-frame beta chains. All rows with the same CDR3 protein become a single entry with the most common DNA and genes. These V and J calls derive from TCRdb rather than the authors' analysis. Here the sample has roughly 2 million distinct CDR3 sequences; roughly 52% occur a single time. The top ten constitute less than 2.5% of the sample.

The receptor was derived from a woman in her thirties or forties in good health. This sequence uses TRBV15 and TRBJ2-1; 7 bases in the middle match TRBD1. The J call may not be correct, given that the DNA end is closer to TRBJ2-7. Sample: blood. Read as DNA, the sequence is TGTGCCACCAGCGGAGATACATTGGGCAGGGGGAATGAGCAGTACTTC. Its protein is CATSGDTLGRGNEQYF.